This TCR beta chain comes out of a study of blood T cell repertoires in COVID-19. Germline V gene data show CDR1 as SEHNR and CDR2 as FQNEAQ (reference sequence). CDR3 length: 15 amino acids. V lost 4 bases and J lost 0, with 9 bases in between. The table came from immunoSEQ multiplex PCR; TCRdb's copy has only in-frame clones and leaves some out. Seen here are about 39,000 clones, around 85% observed once, and the top ten hold 3.5% to 5%. V usage is TRBV7-9 and J usage is TRBJ2-2; TRBD1 might be the D (6 bases). The sequenced sample was peripheral blood. This receptor was obtained from a man between 60 and 75 years old with acute or convalescent COVID-19. CDR3 DNA sequence: TGTGCCAGCAGCTCACAGGGAGCGAACACCGGGGAGCTGTTTTTT. Its translation is CASSSQGANTGELFF.